A single sample gave rise to the 11 T cell receptor beta chains below, sequenced in a study of T cell changes during pregnancy in multiple sclerosis. The protocol was immunoSEQ multiplex PCR, while the TCRdb copy is restricted to in-frame clones and leaves out a portion. The data show some 60,000 clones, with roughly 93% seen just once and approximately 1.7% held by the top ten. The material sequenced was peripheral blood, taken after pregnancy. All receptors derive from a female donor with multiple sclerosis, enrolled in a pregnancy study.

The chain's CDR3 is CASSPRSTGGLYEQYF. The CDR3 nucleotides read TGTGCCAGCTCACCACGATCGACAGGGGGTCTTTACGAGCAGTACTTC. The chain combines TRBV18 with TRBJ2-7; 9 nucleotides line up with TRBD1. Germline-derived CDR1 and CDR2 are KGHSH and LQKENI. Trimming at V came to 1 base and at J to 4 bases, leaving 8 bases not matched to a gene. The CDR3 extends over 16 amino acids.

The chain has TRBV9 and TRBJ2-1; 9 positions match TRBD2. The germline V gene has CDR1 SGDLS and CDR2 YYNGEE. The length of the CDR3 is 16 residues. After removal of 2 bases from V and 7 bases from J, the junction contained 10 bases not matched to a gene. The CDR3 reads CASSVALGLAGNEQFF. The CDR3 region has the DNA TGTGCCAGCAGCGTCGCGCTGGGACTAGCAGGGAATGAGCAGTTCTTC.

The chain employs TRBV20-1 and TRBJ1-1; D remains ambiguous. V was trimmed by 2 bases and J by 10 bases, leaving 8 bases between them. CDR3 length: 10 residues. Per the germline V gene, CDR1 is DFQATT and CDR2 is SNEGSKA (reference sequence). In nucleotides, the CDR3 is TGCAGTGCTAGACTCCCCCCAGCTTTCTTT. This sequence encodes CSARLPPAFF.

J is TRBJ2-2 and V is TRBV11-2; possible D gene TRBD1, 7 bases. The length of the CDR3 is 16 residues. The germline V and J ends were trimmed by 6 bases and 6 bases, with 20 bases remaining between them. Germline CDR1 SGHAT, CDR2 FQNNGV. This CDR3 is CASRVTGAGGAGELFF. CDR3 in DNA: TGTGCCAGCAGGGTTACAGGGGCCGGGGGCGCCGGGGAGCTGTTTTTT.

The chain carries TRBV11-2 and TRBJ2-1, with D perhaps TRBD1 (5 bases). This CDR3 has 13 residues. V was shortened by 1 base and J by 9 bases, with 10 bases between the two germline ends. Per germline, CDR1 SGHAT and CDR2 FQNNGV. The CDR3 DNA is TGTGCCAGCAGCTTAGTCAGGGCCAGTGAGCAGTTCTTC. Protein product: CASSLVRASEQFF.

This clone was seen only once. The V call is TRBV28, the J call TRBJ1-1; 7 bases map to TRBD1. With V trimmed by 8 bases and J by 3 bases, 9 bases remained unmatched. CDR3 size: 14 residues. The germline gives CDR1 MDHEN, CDR2 SYDVKM. CDR3 sequence (DNA): TGTGCCAGCCGCCCAGGGGGGTTGTACACTGAAGCTTTCTTT. The encoded protein is CASRPGGLYTEAFF. Using reference TRBV28 and TRBJ1-1 for the parts outside the CDR3, the full variable domain is DVKVTQSSRYLVKRTGEKVFLECVQDMDHENMFWYRQDPGLGLRLIYFSYDVKMKEKGDIPEGYSVSREKKERFSLILESASTNQTSMYLCASRPGGLYTEAFFGQGTRLTVV.

This chain uses TRBV6-1 with TRBJ1-4; D uncertain. This CDR3 spans 13 amino acids. Germline loops: CDR1 MNHNS, CDR2 SASEGT. The ends were cut back, 5 bases at V and 5 bases at J, with 9 bases in the middle. CDR3 amino acids: CASSSRANEKLFF. Written as DNA, the CDR3 is TGTGCCAGCAGTAGTAGAGCAAATGAAAAACTGTTTTTT.

The rearrangement uses TRBV18 and TRBJ1-2; D is undetermined. Between the trimmed V and J ends, which lost 4 bases and 2 bases, there was a span of 11 bases. The CDR3 extends over 14 amino acids. The germline gives CDR1 KGHSH, CDR2 LQKENI. CDR3 sequence: CASSRVDGNYGYTF. Written as DNA, the CDR3 is TGTGCCAGCTCACGCGTTGACGGGAACTATGGCTACACCTTC.

The chain links TRBV7-9 to TRBJ1-3; D is undetermined. This CDR3 region has 12 residues. V was clipped by 5 bases and J by 7 bases, with 9 bases between them. Germline lookup yields CDR1 SEHNR and CDR2 FQNEAQ (reference sequence). The CDR3 coding sequence is TGTGCCAGCAGCCAGACTACGAACACCATATATTTT. This codes for CASSQTTNTIYF.

The CDR3 nucleotides are TGTGCCAGCAGCCCCGGACTAGAAGAGACCCAGTACTTC. It is translated as CASSPGLEETQYF. The chain combines TRBV7-9 with TRBJ2-5; the match to TRBD2 covers 7 bases. The CDR3 is made up of 13 amino acids. V lost 5 bases, J lost 3 bases, and 3 bases stayed unmatched. The germline V gene has CDR1 SEHNR and CDR2 FQNEAQ (reference sequence).

The CDR3 coding sequence is TGTGCCAGCAGTGACACTAGCTACAATGAGCAGTTCTTC. Translation gives CASSDTSYNEQFF. V and J are TRBV6-1 and TRBJ2-1; a possible D gene is TRBD2 (5 bases). Germline CDR1 is MNHNS and CDR2 is SASEGT. Trimming took off 3 bases at V and 3 bases at J, with 6 bases between the two ends. This CDR3 has 13 amino acids.